One T cell receptor beta chain is described in this entry. Antigen specificity is unknown. This record comes from a study of Ad26.COV2.S vaccination and SARS-CoV-2 variants. Study-level results: Vaccine and placebo groups showed comparable non-spike TCR breadth.

Germline lookup yields CDR1 MNHEY and CDR2 SMNVEV (reference sequence). The CDR3 extends over 15 amino acids. The V gene lost 4 bases and the J gene lost 7 bases, with 20 bases spanning the gap. Assay: immunoSEQ multiplex PCR; the TCRdb copy retains only in-frame clones and omits some. The repertoire has roughly 380,000 clones, roughly 94% of them found once; the top ten carry 3% to 5%. This TCR derives from a human donor who had recovered from COVID-19. Sequences were derived from peripheral blood, sampled after recovery from COVID-19. The rearrangement links TRBV27 to TRBJ2-7; a weak D match, TRBD2 (6 bases). The CDR3 region is CASSSSVAPGREQYF. In DNA form, the CDR3 reads TGTGCCAGCAGTTCATCCGTGGCGCCGGGGAGGGAGCAGTACTTC.